This TCR beta chain was sequenced for a study of blood T cells in healthy people across ages. Primed by a sample-barcoded 5' primer and a J-beta primer mix, a second PCR proceeded for about 6 to 11 cycles. A single record per CDR3 protein comes from TCRdb applying MiXCR to the 5' RACE reads. The top ten hold over 5% of the sample, which has 1,300,000 or so distinct CDR3 sequences, approximately 59% seen once. The length of the CDR3 is 17 residues. Germline loops: CDR1 MGHRA, CDR2 YSYEKL. J gave up 3 bases and V 0 bases, and 7 bases lay outside the gene matches. Sequencing used blood. The TCR was taken from a man aged 18 to 29 in good health. The V and J genes are TRBV4-1 and TRBJ2-3, with 9 bases lining up with TRBD2. The CDR3 region is CASSQDGAGGLTDTQYF. The DNA of the CDR3 is TGCGCCAGCAGCCAAGATGGGGCGGGGGGGCTTACAGATACGCAGTATTTT.